A selection of T cell receptor beta chains follows, all from one sample in a study of read filtering for tumor transcriptome and immune sequencing. TCRdb re-derived calls from the reads in MiXCR, one entry per CDR3 protein. This table has about 46,000 distinct CDR3 sequences, approximately 19% appearing once. Sequencing was carried out using a population of CD138-negative cells sorted from bone marrow. The receptor set was obtained from a donor aged 40 or older with multiple myeloma. The CDR3 runs from the conserved cysteine through the conserved F or W. A D gene is named only where the DNA matches it firmly. Size is stated for part of the rows, as once, few or many counts, or as a class when the clone is expanded.

clone_size: few; v_call: TRBV19; j_call: TRBJ2-1; d_call: TRBD2; cdr3_aa: CASSGPFTSGRHYNEQFF; cdr3_nt: TGTGCCAGTAGTGGACCGTTCACTAGCGGGAGACATTACAATGAGCAGTTCTTC
clone_size: NA; v_call: TRBV6-2/TRBV6-3; j_call: TRBJ2-1; d_call: NA; cdr3_aa: CASQDGTLAEGLLNEQFF; cdr3_nt: TGTGCCAGCCAAGACGGGACCTTAGCGGAAGGCTTGCTCAATGAGCAGTTCTTC
clone_size: many; v_call: TRBV7-6; j_call: TRBJ2-2; d_call: NA; cdr3_aa: CASSALLGAGELFF; cdr3_nt: TGTGCCAGCAGCGCCCTCCTTGGGGCCGGGGAGCTGTTTTTT
clone_size: many; v_call: TRBV12-3/TRBV12-4; j_call: TRBJ1-2; d_call: NA; cdr3_aa: CASSLNPRAGYTF; cdr3_nt: TGTGCCAGCAGTTTAAACCCGAGAGCTGGCTACACCTTC
clone_size: many; v_call: TRBV29-1; j_call: TRBJ1-1; d_call: TRBD1; cdr3_aa: CSVDGGTAGPMAFF; cdr3_nt: TGCAGCGTTGATGGAGGGACAGCGGGGCCAATGGCTTTCTTT
clone_size: many; v_call: TRBV7-9; j_call: TRBJ2-7; d_call: TRBD1; cdr3_aa: CASTPKQGQGASYEQYF; cdr3_nt: TGTGCCAGCACCCCTAAACAGGGACAGGGGGCTTCCTACGAGCAGTACTTC
clone_size: few; v_call: TRBV28; j_call: TRBJ2-3; d_call: TRBD2; cdr3_aa: CASSWASGRASDTQYF; cdr3_nt: TGTGCCAGCAGCTGGGCTAGCGGGAGGGCCTCAGATACGCAGTATTTT
clone_size: many; v_call: TRBV18; j_call: TRBJ1-1; d_call: NA; cdr3_aa: CASSPDLNTEAFF; cdr3_nt: TGTGCCAGCTCACCAGACCTGAACACTGAAGCTTTCTTT
clone_size: few; v_call: TRBV20-1; j_call: TRBJ2-3; d_call: TRBD2; cdr3_aa: CSASPSGGGNVPTDTQYF; cdr3_nt: TGCAGTGCTAGCCCATCGGGCGGGGGGAATGTCCCCACAGATACGCAGTATTTC
clone_size: many; v_call: TRBV7-2; j_call: TRBJ2-1; d_call: NA; cdr3_aa: CASSLVGRDNEQFF; cdr3_nt: TGTGCCAGCAGCTTAGTCGGGCGGGACAATGAGCAGTTCTTC